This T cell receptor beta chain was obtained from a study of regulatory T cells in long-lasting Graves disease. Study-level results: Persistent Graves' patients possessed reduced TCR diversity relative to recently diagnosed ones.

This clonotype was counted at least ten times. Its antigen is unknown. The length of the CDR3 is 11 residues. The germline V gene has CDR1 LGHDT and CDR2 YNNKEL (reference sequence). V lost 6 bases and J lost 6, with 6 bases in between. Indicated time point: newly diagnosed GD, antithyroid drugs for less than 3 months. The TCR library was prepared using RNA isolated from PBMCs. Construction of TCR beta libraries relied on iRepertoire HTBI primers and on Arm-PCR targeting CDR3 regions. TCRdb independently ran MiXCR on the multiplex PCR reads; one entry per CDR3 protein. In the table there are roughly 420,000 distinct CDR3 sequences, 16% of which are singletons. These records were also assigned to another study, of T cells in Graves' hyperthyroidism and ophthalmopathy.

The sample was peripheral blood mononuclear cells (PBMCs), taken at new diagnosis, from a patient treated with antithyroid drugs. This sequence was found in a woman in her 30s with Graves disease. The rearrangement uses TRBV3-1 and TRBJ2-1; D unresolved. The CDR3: CASRGSNEQFF. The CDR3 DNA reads TGTGCCAGCAGAGGTTCCAATGAGCAGTTCTTC.